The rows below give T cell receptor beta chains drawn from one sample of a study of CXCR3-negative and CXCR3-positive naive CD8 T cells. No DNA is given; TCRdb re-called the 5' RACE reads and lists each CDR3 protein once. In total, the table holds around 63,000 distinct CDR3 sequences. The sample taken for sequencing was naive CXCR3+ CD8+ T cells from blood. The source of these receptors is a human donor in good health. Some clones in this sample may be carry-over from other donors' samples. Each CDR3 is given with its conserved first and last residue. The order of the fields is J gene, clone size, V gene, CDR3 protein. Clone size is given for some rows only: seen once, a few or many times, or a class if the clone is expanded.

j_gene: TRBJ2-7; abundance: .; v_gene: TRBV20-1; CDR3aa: CSAGTSGAYEQYF
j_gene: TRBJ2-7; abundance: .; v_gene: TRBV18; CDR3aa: CASSPGKGYEQYF
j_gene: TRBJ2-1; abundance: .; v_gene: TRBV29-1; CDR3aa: CSVNLPGVRSYNEQFF
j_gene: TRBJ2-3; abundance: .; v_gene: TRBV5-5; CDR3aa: CASSDRDEEDTQYF
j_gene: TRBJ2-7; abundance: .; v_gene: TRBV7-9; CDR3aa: CASSRQGRAFYEQYF
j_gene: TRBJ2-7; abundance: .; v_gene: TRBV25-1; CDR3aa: CASSEAGEGYEQYF
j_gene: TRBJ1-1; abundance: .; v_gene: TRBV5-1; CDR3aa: CASSLEVGNTEAFF
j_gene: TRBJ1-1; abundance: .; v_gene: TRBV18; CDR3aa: CASSPLGGYTEAFF
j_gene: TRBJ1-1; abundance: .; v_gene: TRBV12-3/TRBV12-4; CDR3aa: CASIFPDRSTEAFF
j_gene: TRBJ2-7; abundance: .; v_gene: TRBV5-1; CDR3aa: CASSLLGELDEQYF
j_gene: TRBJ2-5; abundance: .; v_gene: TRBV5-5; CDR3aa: CASSAEVETQYF
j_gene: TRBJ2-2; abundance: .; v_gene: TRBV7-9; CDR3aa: CASSLPRQPNTGELFF
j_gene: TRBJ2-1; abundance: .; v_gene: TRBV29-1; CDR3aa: CSVQDLTNEQFF
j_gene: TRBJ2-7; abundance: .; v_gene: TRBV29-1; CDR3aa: CSVEETGTETYEQYF
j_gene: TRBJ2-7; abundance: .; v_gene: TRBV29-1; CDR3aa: CSVSWGQGAYEQYF
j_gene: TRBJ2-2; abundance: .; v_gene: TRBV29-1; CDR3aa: CSVHKLTGELFF
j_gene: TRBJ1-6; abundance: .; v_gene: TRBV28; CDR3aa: CASSLRPGQYDSPLHF
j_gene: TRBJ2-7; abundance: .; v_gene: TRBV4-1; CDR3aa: CASSQVTGPVGEQYF
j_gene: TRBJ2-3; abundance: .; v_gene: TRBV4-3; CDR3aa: CASSQVPSFTDTQYF
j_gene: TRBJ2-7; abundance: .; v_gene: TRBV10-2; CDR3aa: CASSPTVGAERQYF
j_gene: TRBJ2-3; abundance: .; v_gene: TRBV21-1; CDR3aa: CASSKPPGLAGGPTDTQYF
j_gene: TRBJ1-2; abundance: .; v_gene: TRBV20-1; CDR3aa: CSARETAEYRYTF
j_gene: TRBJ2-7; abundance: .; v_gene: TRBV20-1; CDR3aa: CSARDGQGAKYEQYF
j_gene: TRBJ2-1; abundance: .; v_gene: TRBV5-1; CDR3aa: CASGASQYYNNEQFF
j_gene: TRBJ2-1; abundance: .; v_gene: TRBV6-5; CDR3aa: CASSYSAPDIYNEQFF
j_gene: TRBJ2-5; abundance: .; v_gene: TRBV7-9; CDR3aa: CASSENVGVGRVFQETQYF
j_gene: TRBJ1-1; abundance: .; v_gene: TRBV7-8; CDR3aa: CASSSLTGRPEAFF
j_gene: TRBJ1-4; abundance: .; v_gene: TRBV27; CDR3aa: CASSLLTGANEKLFF
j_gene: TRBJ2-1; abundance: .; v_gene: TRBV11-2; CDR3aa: CASSFFLPRTEKYEQFF
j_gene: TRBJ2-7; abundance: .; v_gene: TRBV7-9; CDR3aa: CASSLTSGSLGDEQYF
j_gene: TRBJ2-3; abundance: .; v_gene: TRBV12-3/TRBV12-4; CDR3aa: CASSLTGFGTDTQYF
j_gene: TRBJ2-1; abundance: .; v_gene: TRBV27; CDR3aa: CASSWTPSYNEQFF
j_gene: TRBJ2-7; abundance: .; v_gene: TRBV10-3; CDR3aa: CANSESRGGHEQYF
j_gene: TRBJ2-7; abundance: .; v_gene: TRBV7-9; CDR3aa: CASSLDGQGYEQYF
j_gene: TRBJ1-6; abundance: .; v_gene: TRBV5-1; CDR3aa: CASSITGTGSPLHF
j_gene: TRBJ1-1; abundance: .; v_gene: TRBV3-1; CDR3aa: CASSPGSGAEAFF
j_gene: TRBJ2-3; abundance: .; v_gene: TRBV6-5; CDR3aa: CASSYSIGDPTDTQYF
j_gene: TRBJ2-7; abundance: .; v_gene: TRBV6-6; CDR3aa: CASNRQETAYEQYF
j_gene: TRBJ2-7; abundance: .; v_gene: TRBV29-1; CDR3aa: CSVATRQGYEQYF
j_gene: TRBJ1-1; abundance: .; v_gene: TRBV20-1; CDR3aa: CSARSPRGNTEAFF
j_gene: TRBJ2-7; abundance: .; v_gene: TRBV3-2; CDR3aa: CASSQDPPLAGSYEQYF
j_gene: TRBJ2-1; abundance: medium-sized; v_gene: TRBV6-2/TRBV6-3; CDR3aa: CASSYSIGLYNEQFF
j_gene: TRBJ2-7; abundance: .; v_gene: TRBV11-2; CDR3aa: CASSLDTGSDEQYF
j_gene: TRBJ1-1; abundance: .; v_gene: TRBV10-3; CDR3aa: CAISGGSTEAFF
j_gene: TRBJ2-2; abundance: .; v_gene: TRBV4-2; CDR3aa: CASSQLAGDTGELFF
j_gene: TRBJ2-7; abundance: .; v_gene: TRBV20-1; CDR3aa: CSASTPSYEQYF
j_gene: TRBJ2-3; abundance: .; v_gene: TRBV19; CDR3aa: CASSIALYSTDTQYF
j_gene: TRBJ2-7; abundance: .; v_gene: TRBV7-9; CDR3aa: CASNGQGNEQYF
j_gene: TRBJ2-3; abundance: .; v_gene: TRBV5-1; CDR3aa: CASSRSLTDTQYF
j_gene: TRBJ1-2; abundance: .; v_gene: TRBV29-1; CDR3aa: CSVDQGGRYGYTF
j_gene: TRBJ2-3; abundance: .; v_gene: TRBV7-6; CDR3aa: CASSLFWGGGTDTQYF
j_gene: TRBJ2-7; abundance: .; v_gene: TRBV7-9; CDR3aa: CASSPRDFSSYEQYF
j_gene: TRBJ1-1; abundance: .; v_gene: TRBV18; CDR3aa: CASSRGMNTEAFF
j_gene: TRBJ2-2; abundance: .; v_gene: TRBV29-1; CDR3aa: CSVKATGAGELFF
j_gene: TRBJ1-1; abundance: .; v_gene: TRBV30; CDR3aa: CAWWTGGPEAFF